The 9 T cell receptor beta chains reported below all come from one sample, sequenced in a study of cytomegalovirus exposure and HLA in healthy donors. This table comes from immunoSEQ multiplex PCR, and its TCRdb copy is limited to in-frame clones, with some not included. The sample contains some 140,000 clones, roughly nine tenths of which appear only once. The sample taken for sequencing was PBMCs. The receptors were sampled from a man aged 18 to 35 in good health and CMV-seronegative.

The genes are TRBV7-6 and TRBJ2-1; TRBD2 aligns across 11 bases. The CDR3 spans 17 residues. Germline CDR1 is SGHVS and CDR2 is FNYEAQ. V was pared by 4 bases and J by 0 bases, with 5 bases of the junction left unmatched. DNA for the CDR3: TGTGCCAGCAGCTACAGTAGCGGGGGGGCCTCCTACAATGAGCAGTTCTTC. Encoded protein: CASSYSSGGASYNEQFF.

The chain uses TRBV6-6 and TRBJ2-7, with TRBD1 matching 8 bases. Trimming at V came to 7 bases and at J to 4 bases, leaving 6 bases not matched to a gene. There are 13 residues in the CDR3. Germline-derived CDR1 and CDR2 are MNHNY and SVGAGI (reference sequence). CDR3 in DNA: TGTGCCAGCACCGGCAGGGGGCTATACGAGCAGTACTTC. Residues: CASTGRGLYEQYF.

The J gene is TRBJ2-7, the V gene TRBV28; perhaps TRBD2 as D (6 bases). Trimming cost V 3 bases and J 0 bases, with 18 bases left between them. The CDR3 is 17 residues long. Germline assignment: CDR1 MDHEN and CDR2 SYDVKM. CDR3 in amino acids: CASSFPSGRGPSYEQYF. As DNA, the CDR3 is TGTGCCAGCAGTTTCCCCTCGGGGCGGGGACCCTCCTACGAGCAGTACTTC.

J is TRBJ2-7 and V is TRBV9, with TRBD2 matching 7 bases. V dropped 0 bases and J dropped 4; count of bases not matched to a gene: 7. The CDR3 spans 15 residues. Germline V gene sequence: CDR1 SGDLS, CDR2 YYNGEE. CDR3 in amino acids: CASSVGAGVLYEQYF. The CDR3 DNA is TGTGCCAGCAGCGTAGGGGCGGGGGTGTTATACGAGCAGTACTTC.

This chain uses TRBV7-8 with TRBJ1-2; D is possibly TRBD1 (6 bases). V gave up 5 bases and J gave up 10 bases, with 23 bases separating them. The CDR3 sequence is 15 residues long. Looked up from germline, CDR1 is SGHVS and CDR2 is FQNEAQ. The CDR3 protein is CASSPIRGRDFVYTF. For the CDR3, the DNA is TGTGCCAGCAGCCCTATCAGGGGCAGGGATTTTGTCTACACCTTC.

The count of this clone is one. The rearrangement links TRBV30 to TRBJ2-2, with a tentative D call TRBD2 (5 bases). Between the trimmed V and J ends, which lost 2 bases and 5 bases, there was a span of 18 bases. Germline V lookup: CDR1 GTSNPN, CDR2 SVGIG (reference sequence). The CDR3 sequence is 16 residues long. CDR3 amino acids: CAWSLVATTGTGELFF. CDR3 nucleotides: TGTGCCTGGAGTTTAGTTGCCACTACGGGGACCGGGGAGCTGTTTTTT.

This clone occurred a few times. CDR3 protein: CASSPANYGYTF. CDR3 nucleotide sequence: TGTGCCAGCAGTCCCGCTAACTATGGCTACACCTTC. The chain has TRBV28 and TRBJ1-2; D remains unclear. V was clipped by 5 bases and J by 0 bases, with 4 bases between them. The CDR3 is 12 residues long. CDR1 and CDR2 from the germline V gene are MDHEN and SYDVKM.

This rearrangement joins TRBV5-1 to TRBJ1-2; TRBD1 matches at 9 bases. Per germline, CDR1 SGHRS and CDR2 YFSETQ. The CDR3 extends over 14 amino acids. The V segment lost 4 bases and the J segment 4 bases; nucleotides outside the gene matches: 5. CDR3 loop: CASSRSGQGYGYTF. DNA of the CDR3: TGCGCCAGCAGCCGGTCGGGACAGGGCTATGGCTACACCTTC.

This chain uses TRBV5-1 with TRBJ1-1; perhaps TRBD1 as D (6 bases). The germline CDR1 and CDR2 sequences are SGHRS and YFSETQ. This CDR3 has 14 residues. Trimming stripped 3 bases from V and 1 base from J, with 10 bases between. The CDR3, as DNA: TGCGCCAGCAGCTCGGACAGTTCGAACACTGAAGCTTTCTTT. Its translation is CASSSDSSNTEAFF.